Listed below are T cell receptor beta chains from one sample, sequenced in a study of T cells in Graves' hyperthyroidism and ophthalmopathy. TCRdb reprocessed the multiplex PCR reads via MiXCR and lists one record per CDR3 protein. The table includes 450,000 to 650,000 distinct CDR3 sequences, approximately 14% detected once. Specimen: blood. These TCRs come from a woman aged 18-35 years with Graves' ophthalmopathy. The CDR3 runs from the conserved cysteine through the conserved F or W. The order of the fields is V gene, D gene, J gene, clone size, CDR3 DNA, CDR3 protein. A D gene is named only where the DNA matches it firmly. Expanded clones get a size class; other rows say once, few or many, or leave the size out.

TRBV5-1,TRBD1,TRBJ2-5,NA,TGCGCCAGCAGCTTGGCCGAGCTCGGACAGGGGAAGCGAGAGACCCAGTACTTC,CASSLAELGQGKRETQYF
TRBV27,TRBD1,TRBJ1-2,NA,TGTGCCAGCAGTTTTCTAGGACAGGGGGCGGCTGGCTACACCTTC,CASSFLGQGAAGYTF
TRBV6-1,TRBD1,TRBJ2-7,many,TGTGCCAGCAGTCCCATGGGACAGGGGCCCTACGAGCAGTACTTC,CASSPMGQGPYEQYF
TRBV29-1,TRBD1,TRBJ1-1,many,TGCAGCGCCTGGACAGGGATCCTGAACACTGAAGCTTTCTTT,CSAWTGILNTEAFF
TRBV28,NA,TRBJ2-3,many,TGTGCCAGCAGTCTCTGGACAGATACGCAGTATTTT,CASSLWTDTQYF
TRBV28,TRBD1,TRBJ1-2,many,TGTGCCAGCAGTATAGGACAGGCTACTAACTATGGCTACACCTTC,CASSIGQATNYGYTF
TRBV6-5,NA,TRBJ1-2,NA,TGTGCCAGCAGTTACTCGGGCAGCCGGGCCGGGGGCTACACCTTC,CASSYSGSRAGGYTF
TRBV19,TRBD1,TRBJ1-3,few,TGTGCCAGTAGTGTGGGACAGATCTCTGGAAACACCATATATTTT,CASSVGQISGNTIYF
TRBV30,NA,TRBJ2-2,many,TGTGCCTGGAAGTTGGGAGCGAACACCGGGGAGCTGTTTTTT,CAWKLGANTGELFF
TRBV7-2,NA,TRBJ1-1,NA,TGTACCAGCAGCCATCCTAGGAGGGACACTGAAGCTTTCTTT,CTSSHPRRDTEAFF
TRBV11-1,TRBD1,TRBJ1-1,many,TGTGCCAGCAGCCCACCGGGACAGATGAACACTGAAGCTTTCTTT,CASSPPGQMNTEAFF
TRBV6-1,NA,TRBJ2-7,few,TGTGCCAGCATCCCTAGACCGGGACGGATTTCCTACGAGCAGTACTTC,CASIPRPGRISYEQYF
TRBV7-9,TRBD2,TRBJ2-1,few,TGTGCCAGCAGCTTAGCCGGGACTAGTTTGAATGAGCAGTTCTTC,CASSLAGTSLNEQFF
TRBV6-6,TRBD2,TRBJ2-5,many,TGTGCCAGCAGTTACTTAGGGCTAGCGGACGACCAAGAGACCCAGTACTTC,CASSYLGLADDQETQYF
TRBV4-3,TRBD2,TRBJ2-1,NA,TGCGCCAGCAGCCAGGCAATCGGACTAGTGGGCGATGAGCAGTTCTTC,CASSQAIGLVGDEQFF
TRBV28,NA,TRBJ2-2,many,TGTGCCAGCAGGCTAAGGCAGGGGTTAGACACCGGGGAGCTGTTTTTT,CASRLRQGLDTGELFF
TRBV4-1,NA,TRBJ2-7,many,TGCGCCAGCAGCCAAGTTACAGGAGCAGGCTACGAGCAGTACTTC,CASSQVTGAGYEQYF
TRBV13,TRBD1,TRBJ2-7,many,TGTGCCAGCAGCACCCGGACAGGGTTCCTAGAGCAGTACTTC,CASSTRTGFLEQYF
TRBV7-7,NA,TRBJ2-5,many,TGTGCTAGCAGCTTAGTCGTAGGGGCAAAAGAGACCCAGTACTTC,CASSLVVGAKETQYF
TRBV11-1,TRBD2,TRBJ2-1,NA,TGTGCCAGCAGCCCCCCGGGACTAGCGGGACCCCACAATGAGCAGTTCTTC,CASSPPGLAGPHNEQFF
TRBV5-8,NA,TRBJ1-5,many,TGTGCCAGCAGCTTGGCAGGGGTGGGGAATCAGCCCCAGCATTTT,CASSLAGVGNQPQHF
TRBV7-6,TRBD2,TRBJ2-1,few,TGTGCCAGCAGCTATCGGACTAGCGGGATGACCTACAATGAGCAGTTCTTC,CASSYRTSGMTYNEQFF
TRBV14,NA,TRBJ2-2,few,TGTGCCAGCAGCCCGAGTCTCACCCCCCGGACCGGGGAGCTGTTTTTT,CASSPSLTPRTGELFF
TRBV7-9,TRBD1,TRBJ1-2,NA,TGTGCCAGCAGCTCACTGGAGACCCGGGACAGTAACTATGGCTACACCTTC,CASSSLETRDSNYGYTF